This T cell receptor (beta chain) was obtained from a study of molecular identifiers for immune sequencing clone quantification (dated by TCRdb to 2016 to 2018). Broadly, across the study: For a replicate experiment, RNA from roughly 20,000 or 100,000 naive CD8 T cells was divided into five aliquots, of which four were sequenced. CD8 T cells were used in a methods study to benchmark molecular-identifier clustering-based TCR repertoire sequencing (MIDCIRS) and TCR RNA copy counting.

Libraries of naive CD8 T cells were built from around 20,000 to 990,000 sorted cells, with 10%, 30% or 50% of the purified RNA used. Naive CD8 T cells were FACS-sorted as CD8+CD4-CCR7+CD45RA+ on a BD FACSAria II into RLT Plus buffer. Around 11 TCR copies' worth of Jurkat RNA were spiked into roughly 20,000-1,000,000 naive CD8 T cell samples to test detection sensitivity. CD8 T cells were enriched with RosetteSep CD8+ T Cell Enrichment Cocktail and Ficoll-Paque, followed by ACK red cell lysis. Library preparation was by PCR. The sample was run on an Illumina HiSeq 4000. Bulk TCR libraries were made following a previously described method, with the TCR primers given in Table S5. Total RNA was purified with the Qiagen AllPrep DNA/RNA kit. Before analysis, reads from multiple sequencing runs of one library were combined. In the source study's methods: Only reads with exact TCR constant sequence were kept, trimmed to 150 nt, and grouped by their 12-nt molecular barcodes. Reads in each barcode group were sub-clustered using a 15% Levenshtein threshold, and a quality-weighted consensus sequence was built for each RNA molecule. Non-functional sequences were excluded, and lower-count sequences lying one edit away from another sequence were also excluded. Barcode sub-clusters with fewer than 20% of the maximum read count were removed, based on fitting two negative binomial distributions. TCRdb trimmed the raw reads at Q25, called clones with MiXCR and kept productive beta chains. Each CDR3 protein appears once, grouped with its most common genes and DNA. None of the V and J calls come from the authors' own analysis; TCRdb made them. For this sample the table gives a few hundred thousand distinct CDR3 sequences, of which about 20% were detected only once. 0.7% to 0.95% of the sample is held by the ten biggest clonotypes.

Overall results and qualifications from the work: Identical TCR molecules sharing a barcode could cause highly expanded clone sizes to be underestimated. The naive libraries included spiked-in Jurkat TCR RNA (around 9 copies' worth), and this RNA is not part of the donor repertoire. When barcode sub-clustering was omitted, TCR diversity was inflated by chimeric consensus sequences, with chimeras reaching as high as 47%. Modeling gave 3 to 3.5 recovered TCR RNA copies per cell versus approximately 11 by digital PCR, implying around 30% capture efficiency. Spiked-in Jurkat TCR RNA equal to a single cell's worth was reported to be detectable even within one million naive CD8 T cells. Clones above 20 RNA copies held over 97% of molecules in CMV-specific effector cells but under 1% in naive cells.

About this clonotype: Its antigen remains unidentified. No base qualities exist here, and no much larger clone lies one base off it.

Spanning cysteine to phenylalanine, the CDR3 consists of 14 amino acids. Only CDR3 DNA remains: 42 bases, in frame from the first base. V and J are truncated by 4 bases and 3 bases respectively, leaving an intervening sequence of 13 bases. CDR1 is given as MNHEY and CDR2 as SMNVEV, both from the germline V gene (reference sequence). The sample consisted of naive CD8+ T cells from blood, with Jurkat cell RNA spiked in. The intended sense of this specimen's cell subset or site label: FACS-sorted CD8+CD4-CCR7+CD45RA+ naive T cells. The rearrangement joined TRBV27 to TRBJ2-7; TRBD2 might be the D gene, on 5 matching bases. This clonotype was sampled from a human donor in good health. Some libraries in this study had Jurkat cell RNA spiked in. The DNA reads as follows: TGTGCCAGCAGTTATCAAGCGGTCCACTACGAGCAGTACTTC. Its translation is CASSYQAVHYEQYF.